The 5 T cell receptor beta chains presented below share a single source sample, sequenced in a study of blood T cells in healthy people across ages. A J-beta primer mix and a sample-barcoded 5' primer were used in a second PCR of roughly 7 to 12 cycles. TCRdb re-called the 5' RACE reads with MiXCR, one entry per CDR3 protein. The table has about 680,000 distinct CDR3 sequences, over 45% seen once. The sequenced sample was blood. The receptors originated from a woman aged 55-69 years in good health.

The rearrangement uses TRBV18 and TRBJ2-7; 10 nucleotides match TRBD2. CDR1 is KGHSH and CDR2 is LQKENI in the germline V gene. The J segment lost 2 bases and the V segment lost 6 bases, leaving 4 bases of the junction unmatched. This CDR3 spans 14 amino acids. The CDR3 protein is CASSTSGTTYEQYF. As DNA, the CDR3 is TGTGCCAGCTCTACTAGCGGGACCACCTACGAGCAGTACTTC.

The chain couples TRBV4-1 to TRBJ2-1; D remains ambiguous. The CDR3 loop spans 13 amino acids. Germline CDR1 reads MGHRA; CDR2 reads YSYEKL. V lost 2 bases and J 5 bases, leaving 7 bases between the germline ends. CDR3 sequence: CASSQHEDNEQFF. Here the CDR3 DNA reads TGCGCCAGCAGCCAACACGAGGACAATGAGCAGTTCTTC.

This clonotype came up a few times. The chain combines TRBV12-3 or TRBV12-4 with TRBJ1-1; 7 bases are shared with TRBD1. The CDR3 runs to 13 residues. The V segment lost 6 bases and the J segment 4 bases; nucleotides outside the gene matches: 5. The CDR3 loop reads CASSTQGGTEAFF. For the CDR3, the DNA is TGTGCCAGCAGCACCCAGGGGGGCACTGAAGCTTTCTTT.

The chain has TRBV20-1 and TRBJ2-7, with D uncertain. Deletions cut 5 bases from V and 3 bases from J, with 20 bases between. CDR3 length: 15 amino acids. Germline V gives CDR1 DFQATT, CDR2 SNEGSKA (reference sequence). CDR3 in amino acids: CSALSPQYGLYEQYF. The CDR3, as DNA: TGCAGTGCTCTTAGCCCGCAATATGGGCTCTACGAGCAGTACTTC.

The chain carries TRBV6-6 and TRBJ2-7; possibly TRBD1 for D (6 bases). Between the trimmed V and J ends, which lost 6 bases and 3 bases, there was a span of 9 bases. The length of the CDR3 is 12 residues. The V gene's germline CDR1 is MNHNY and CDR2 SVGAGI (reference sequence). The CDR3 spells CASRDSNYEQYF. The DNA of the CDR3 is TGTGCCAGCAGGGACAGCAACTACGAGCAGTACTTC.